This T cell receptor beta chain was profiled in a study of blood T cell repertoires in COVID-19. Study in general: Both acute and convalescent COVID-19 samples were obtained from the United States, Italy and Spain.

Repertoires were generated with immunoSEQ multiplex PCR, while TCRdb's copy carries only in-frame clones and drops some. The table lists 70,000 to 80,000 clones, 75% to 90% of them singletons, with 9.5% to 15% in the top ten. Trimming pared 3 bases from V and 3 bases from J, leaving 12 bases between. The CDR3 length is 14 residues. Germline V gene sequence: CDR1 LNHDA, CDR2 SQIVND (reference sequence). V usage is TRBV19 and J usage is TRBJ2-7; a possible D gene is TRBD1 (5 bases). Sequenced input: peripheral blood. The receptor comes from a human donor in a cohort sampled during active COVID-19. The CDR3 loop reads CASSMALQGYEQYF. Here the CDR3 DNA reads TGTGCCAGTAGTATGGCTCTTCAGGGCTACGAGCAGTACTTC.